The TCR beta chain described here comes from a study of T cells in Graves' hyperthyroidism and ophthalmopathy. This CDR3 region has 15 residues. J lost 2 bases, V lost 4 bases, and 5 bases had no gene match. The germline V gene encodes CDR1 LGHDT and CDR2 YNNKEL (reference sequence). This clonotype was observed many times. Authors of the study amplified TCR beta CDR3 regions from RNA transcripts. The HTBI primer set drove a first-round RT-PCR of the TCR CDR3. TCRdb reprocessed the multiplex PCR reads via MiXCR and lists one record per CDR3 protein. This table has hundreds of thousands of distinct CDR3 sequences, 12% to 15% appearing once.

The receptor was isolated from a young woman with Graves' hyperthyroidism. Sequenced input: blood. The rearrangement links TRBV3-1 to TRBJ2-7, with 10 bases lining up with TRBD2. The CDR3 nucleotides are TGTGCCAGCAGCCTCATAGCGGGAGGTGCCTACGAGCAGTACTTC. Encoded protein: CASSLIAGGAYEQYF.